The clone carrying this TCR beta chain was recorded many times. Its antigen is as yet unknown. The sample originates from a study of T cells after yellow fever vaccination. Study context: SMART-Seq v4 Ultra Low Input handled preparation of low-cell-number fractions.

In TCRdb, the 5' RACE reads were re-called with MiXCR into one record per CDR3 protein. Among a few hundred thousand distinct CDR3 sequences listed, approximately 4.2% were seen once. This CDR3 spans 15 amino acids. V was pared by 4 bases and J by 7 bases, with 6 bases of the junction left unmatched. Germline CDR1 reads KGHSH; CDR2 reads LQKENI. Study-level results: Among primary-vaccination clones, most reappeared after the booster, at around 97% for CD4 and around 91% for CD8. In FACS-sorted repertoires, abundant clonotypes from the bulk population could appear as contaminants.

The rearrangement uses TRBV18 and TRBJ1-5; 11 nucleotides agree with TRBD1. Sequencing was performed on PBMCs, taken 5 days after the yellow fever booster vaccination. The TCR originated in a man aged 18 to 35 who received the YFV17D yellow fever vaccine. The CDR3: CASSLDRGHQQPQHF. The DNA of the CDR3 is TGTGCCAGCTCACTGGACAGGGGGCATCAACAGCCCCAGCATTTT.